This T cell receptor (beta chain) emerged from a study of T-cell reconstitution after alpha-beta-depleted transplantation in children. The CDR3 consists of 15 residues. Germline CDR1 is LGHNA and CDR2 is YSLEER. Trimming took 2 bases from V and 1 from J; bases not matched to a gene: 4. Preparation of the TCRbeta library involved a method that used unique molecular identifiers. TCRdb re-analysed the PCR reads in MiXCR, keeping a single row per CDR3 protein. The table has about 420,000 distinct CDR3 sequences, approximately 10% seen once. The chain links TRBV4-3 to TRBJ2-5; TRBD1 agrees at 7 bases. This sample comprised PBMCs from the stem cell graft donor, obtained from the stem cell graft. This clonotype was sampled from a human donor who donated a stem cell graft to a child with acute myeloid leukemia. CDR3 loop: CASSQLGTAQETQYF. DNA for the CDR3: TGCGCCAGCAGCCAACTTGGGACAGCCCAAGAGACCCAGTACTTC.